The 29 T cell receptor beta chains in this list originate from one sample, sequenced in a study of CD8 T cells in Susac syndrome. RNA was extracted with the RNeasy kit, and a quantity of about 0.5 to 1 ug was reverse transcribed using random hexamers. TCRdb recomputed calls from the immunoSEQ multiplex PCR reads with MiXCR, one row per CDR3 protein. The table lists roughly 100,000 distinct CDR3 sequences, roughly 94% of them singletons. Material for sequencing was CD4+ T cells from PBMCs. These receptor sequences come from a human donor with Susac syndrome.

The chain's CDR3 is CASSFTGYANTGELFF. In nucleotides, the CDR3 is TGCGCCAGCAGCTTCACGGGTTATGCGAACACCGGGGAGCTGTTTTTT. This chain links TRBV4-1 with TRBJ2-2; D unclear. The CDR3 runs 16 residues. Germline-derived CDR1 and CDR2 are MGHRA and YSYEKL. V dropped 5 bases and J dropped 0 bases, with 13 bases sitting between them.

The chain links TRBV30 to TRBJ1-1; the D is unclear. Per germline, CDR1 GTSNPN and CDR2 SVGIG (reference sequence). Trimming cost V 4 bases and J 1 base, with 10 bases left between them. The CDR3 covers 13 residues. CDR3 sequence (DNA): TGTGCCTGGACCCCTAGACAGAACACTGAAGCTTTCTTT. As protein: CAWTPRQNTEAFF.

J is TRBJ2-7 and V is TRBV7-9; 7 nucleotides agree with TRBD1. V lost 5 bases, J lost 2 bases, and 6 bases stayed unmatched. The germline V gene encodes CDR1 SEHNR and CDR2 FQNEAQ (reference sequence). The CDR3 length is 14 residues. CDR3 in amino acids: CASSRTGQTYEQYF. CDR3 nucleotides: TGTGCCAGCAGCAGGACGGGACAGACCTACGAGCAGTACTTC.

V and J are TRBV25-1 and TRBJ1-5; D is undetermined. There are 12 residues in the CDR3. Trimming stripped 6 bases from V and 9 bases from J, with 12 bases between. Germline CDR1 MGHDK, CDR2 SYGVNS. The CDR3 sequence is CASRAAVGPQHF. CDR3 in DNA: TGTGCCAGCAGGGCAGCGGTGGGGCCCCAGCATTTT.

The chain recombines TRBV6-5 with TRBJ1-1, with D perhaps matching TRBD1 (5 bases). Between the trimmed V and J ends, which lost 4 bases and 10 bases, there was a span of 16 bases. Germline CDR1 reads MNHEY; CDR2 reads SVGAGI. The CDR3 extends over 13 amino acids. The CDR3 nucleotides read TGTGCCAGCAGTTTAGGACAAAGAGGTGCAGCTTTCTTT. Amino acid sequence: CASSLGQRGAAFF.

This sequence joins TRBV6-5 and TRBJ1-2; D perhaps matches TRBD1 (6 bases). Germline-derived CDR1 and CDR2 are MNHEY and SVGAGI. The V end lost 0 bases, the J end lost 9 bases, and 11 bases lay between the germline ends. The CDR3 is made up of 13 amino acids. CDR3 amino acids: CASSYSTGGRYTF. The DNA for the CDR3 is TGTGCCAGCAGTTACTCGACGGGGGGCCGCTACACCTTC.

The chain has TRBV23-1 and TRBJ1-6, with 8 bases that match TRBD1. TRBV23-1 is an open reading frame, and its role is uncertain. The CDR3 loop spans 15 amino acids. The junction had 7 bases not matched to a gene; V was cut back by 3 bases and J by 9 bases. The CDR3 DNA reads as TGCGCCAGCAGTCATCAGGACAGGGTAACTTCACCCCTCCACTTT. Its translation is CASSHQDRVTSPLHF.

The gene calls are TRBV6-5 and TRBJ1-5; possibly TRBD1 for D (6 bases). The CDR3 loop spans 15 amino acids. The V and J ends lost 2 bases and 6 bases respectively, with 14 bases between them. The germline CDR1 and CDR2 sequences are MNHEY and SVGAGI. The CDR3 region has the DNA TGTGCCAGCAGTTACGGGGGGGGGCCCGGTCAGCCCCAGCATTTT. Protein sequence: CASSYGGGPGQPQHF.

This clonotype has a single count. This sequence joins TRBV19 and TRBJ2-7; 8 bases agree with TRBD1. There are 16 residues in the CDR3. J gave up 3 bases and V 3 bases, and 10 bases lay outside the gene matches. The germline gives CDR1 LNHDA, CDR2 SQIVND (reference sequence). The CDR3 reads CASSIGGRGRSYEQYF. Here the CDR3 DNA reads TGTGCCAGTAGTATCGGTGGCAGGGGGCGCAGCTACGAGCAGTACTTC.

The chain combines TRBV15 with TRBJ1-1; no definite D call. Germline loops: CDR1 LNHNV, CDR2 YYDKDF (reference sequence). This CDR3 region has 14 residues. V was pared by 5 bases and J by 5 bases, with 15 bases between. CDR3 DNA: TGTGCCACCAGCCGGGCAGGCCCCGGGACTGAAGCTTTCTTT. It encodes CATSRAGPGTEAFF.

The rearrangement links TRBV20-1 to TRBJ2-1; D uncertain. The V gene lost 0 bases and the J gene lost 9 bases, with 6 bases spanning the gap. Germline values: CDR1 DFQATT, CDR2 SNEGSKA (reference sequence). The CDR3 has 11 amino acids. The DNA for the CDR3 is TGCAGTGCTAGAGATTGGCCTGAGCAGTTCTTC. Translated: CSARDWPEQFF.

The chain carries TRBV12-3 or TRBV12-4 and TRBJ1-5, with D possibly matching TRBD1 (5 bases). The V end was cut by 7 bases, the J end by 3 bases, with 16 bases between. The CDR3 runs 15 residues. The CDR3 here is CASKRGGRFNQPQHF. The CDR3 DNA reads TGTGCCAGCAAACGGGGGGGGAGATTCAATCAGCCCCAGCATTTT.

The V gene is TRBV5-1, the J gene TRBJ2-1, with D perhaps being TRBD1 or TRBD2 (6 bases each). Germline CDR1 and CDR2: SGHRS and YFSETQ. The V end lost 0 bases, the J end lost 12 bases, and 13 bases lay between the germline ends. This CDR3 has 13 residues. CDR3 region: CASSLAGAPMQFF. The CDR3 coding sequence is TGCGCCAGCAGCTTGGCGGGGGCGCCGATGCAGTTCTTC. Full variable domain (outside the CDR3, taken from reference TRBV5-1 and TRBJ2-1): KAGVTQTPRYLIKTRGQQVTLSCSPISGHRSVSWYQQTPGQGLQFLFEYFSETQRNKGNFPGRFSGRQFSNSRSEMNVSTLELGDSALYLCASSLAGAPMQFFGPGTRLTVL.

The rearrangement links TRBV30 to TRBJ2-7; D remains ambiguous. The CDR3 is 13 residues long. Deletions cut 2 bases from V and 3 bases from J, with 11 bases between. Per the germline V gene, CDR1 is GTSNPN and CDR2 is SVGIG (reference sequence). Here the CDR3 reads CAWSLSVYYEQYF. In DNA, the CDR3 is TGTGCCTGGAGTCTCAGCGTTTACTACGAGCAGTACTTC.

J is TRBJ1-2 and V is TRBV29-1; TRBD1 matches 11 bases. CDR1 SQVTM and CDR2 ANQGSEA come from the germline V gene. This CDR3 contains 14 residues. V lost 1 base to trimming and J lost 8 bases; unmatched junction nucleotides: 6. The CDR3 region is CSVEGGQGALGYTF. CDR3 bases: TGCAGCGTTGAAGGCGGACAGGGGGCGCTGGGCTACACCTTC.

V is TRBV16 and J is TRBJ1-2, with D tentatively TRBD1 (6 bases). Per germline, CDR1 KGHSY and CDR2 FQNENV. The CDR3 has 16 amino acids. V was clipped by 4 bases and J by 0 bases, with 15 bases between them. The CDR3 protein is CASSLPGDKSNYGYTF. CDR3 nucleotide sequence: TGTGCCAGCAGCCTCCCGGGGGACAAGTCTAACTATGGCTACACCTTC.

The CDR3 DNA reads as TGCGCCAGCAGCTTGGCGGTTCAGGGGGGAGAGGGCTACACCTTC. This sequence encodes CASSLAVQGGEGYTF. V is TRBV5-1 and J is TRBJ1-2; 7 bases fit TRBD1. CDR3 length: 15 amino acids. Germline V lookup: CDR1 SGHRS, CDR2 YFSETQ. V shed 0 bases and J 8 bases; nucleotides not matched to a gene: 10.

This clonotype came up once. This chain links TRBV5-4 with TRBJ2-3; 15 nucleotides match TRBD2. The J segment lost 0 bases and the V segment lost 4 bases, leaving 9 bases of the junction unmatched. This CDR3 spans 19 amino acids. Germline CDR1 is SGHNT and CDR2 is YYREEE (reference sequence). CDR3 nucleotide sequence: TGTGCCAGCAGCCTGGAGGGACTAGCGGGGGGCTATAGCACAGATACGCAGTATTTT. It is translated as CASSLEGLAGGYSTDTQYF.

The J gene is TRBJ2-3, the V gene TRBV5-4; D is uncertain. CDR1 and CDR2 (germline): SGHNT, YYREEE (reference sequence). V lost 3 bases and J lost 1, with 3 bases in between. The CDR3 runs 12 residues. The CDR3 DNA reads as TGTGCCAGCAGCTGGGGCACAGATACGCAGTATTTT. Translating it yields CASSWGTDTQYF.

The J gene is TRBJ1-4, the V gene TRBV4-1; 9 bases line up with TRBD1. Germline V gives CDR1 MGHRA, CDR2 YSYEKL. J was trimmed by 5 bases and V by 5 bases; bases with no gene match: 6. This CDR3 has 15 residues. The CDR3 loop is CASSSPGTGNEKLFF. The CDR3 DNA is TGCGCCAGCAGCTCTCCCGGGACAGGGAATGAAAAACTGTTTTTT.

The chain combines TRBV6-2 or TRBV6-3 with TRBJ2-2; D might be TRBD1 (6 bases). V was pared by 2 bases and J by 3 bases, with 10 bases between. CDR1 and CDR2 (germline): MNHEY, SVGEGT. CDR3 length: 15 residues. CDR3 nucleotides: TGTGCCAGCAGTTACCTTCCAGGGGACACCGGGGAGCTGTTTTTT. Protein sequence: CASSYLPGDTGELFF.

This clonotype has a single count. This chain joins TRBV6-2 or TRBV6-3 and TRBJ2-5; D ambiguous. Germline CDR1 is MNHEY and CDR2 is SVGEGT. This CDR3 comprises 14 residues. Trimming stripped 2 bases from V and 7 bases from J, with 14 bases between. The CDR3 here is CASSYLQKTGTQYF. The CDR3 region has the DNA TGTGCCAGCAGTTACCTACAGAAGACGGGGACCCAGTACTTC.

The J gene is TRBJ1-5, the V gene TRBV12-3 or TRBV12-4; the D gene is possibly TRBD1 (6 bases). This CDR3 region has 14 residues. Trimming took 1 base from V and 11 from J, leaving 15 bases between them. The CDR3 DNA reads as TGTGCCAGCAGTTTAGGGACAGATATTTCAGCCCAGCATTTT. Residues: CASSLGTDISAQHF.

This chain connects TRBV20-1 to TRBJ2-5; 14 bases match TRBD2. Trimming took 2 bases from V and 0 from J; bases not matched to a gene: 2. The CDR3 is 16 residues long. CDR1 is DFQATT and CDR2 is SNEGSKA in the germline V gene (reference sequence). The CDR3 region is CSARPGLAGDQETQYF. DNA of the CDR3: TGCAGTGCTAGACCGGGACTAGCGGGGGACCAAGAGACCCAGTACTTC.

The CDR3 DNA sequence: TGTGCCAGCACCTTCATGAACACTGAAGCTTTCTTT. Its translation: CASTFMNTEAFF. V and J are TRBV12-3 or TRBV12-4 and TRBJ1-1, with D uncertain. V lost 7 bases and J lost 0, with 6 bases in between. The CDR3 runs 12 residues.

This clonotype appeared once. This chain connects TRBV5-6 to TRBJ2-1, with D tentatively TRBD1 (6 bases). Germline V gene sequence: CDR1 SGHDT, CDR2 YYEEEE. Deletions cut 0 bases from V and 9 bases from J, with 19 bases between. This CDR3 is 16 amino acids long. The CDR3 region is CASSLDPAGARGEQFF. Written as DNA, the CDR3 is TGTGCCAGCAGCTTGGACCCGGCAGGGGCAAGGGGTGAGCAGTTCTTC.

The V call is TRBV5-1, the J call TRBJ2-3; a weak D match, TRBD2 (5 bases). Germline loops: CDR1 SGHRS, CDR2 YFSETQ. The CDR3 extends over 15 amino acids. V was clipped by 2 bases and J by 4 bases, with 14 bases between them. In DNA, the CDR3 is TGCGCCAGCAGCTTTCCTACCCACGGGGCAGATACGCAGTATTTT. Amino acid sequence: CASSFPTHGADTQYF.

The chain is built from TRBV5-5 and TRBJ2-5; D not certain. The CDR3 runs 15 residues. The germline V gene encodes CDR1 SGHKS and CDR2 YYEKEE (reference sequence). V was trimmed by 0 bases and J by 5 bases, leaving 14 bases between them. CDR3 region: CASSLETVVTETQYF. The DNA for the CDR3 is TGTGCCAGCAGCTTGGAAACAGTGGTCACGGAGACCCAGTACTTC.

This rearrangement joins TRBV20-1 to TRBJ2-1, with 13 bases matching TRBD2. Germline V gene data show CDR1 as DFQATT and CDR2 as SNEGSKA (reference sequence). J lost 8 bases, V lost 6 bases, and 10 bases had no gene match. CDR3 size: 15 residues. Here the CDR3 reads CSAEQRTSGGDEQFF. CDR3 nucleotides: TGCAGTGCCGAACAAAGGACTAGCGGGGGTGATGAGCAGTTCTTC.